The sequence of this T cell receptor beta chain was determined in a study of T cells after posttransplantation cyclophosphamide. Study-level points and caveats: Skin or GI-infiltrating T cells shared few TRB sequences with blood. TRB clonality was highly associated with recipient CMV seropositivity and reactivation.

Sequencing used immunoSEQ multiplex PCR; TCRdb keeps in-frame clones, though not all of them. This sample has 950 to 1,500 clones, each found more than once. CDR1 and CDR2 from the germline V gene are SGHNT and YENEEA. The V end was cut by 3 bases, the J end by 5 bases, with 10 bases between. CDR3 length: 13 amino acids. A marrow graft followed busulfan-fludarabine conditioning, with cyclophosphamide on days +3 and +4. Only a few counts were recorded for this clone. The antigen is unknown. The clonotype was recovered from a young adult male patient who received an allogeneic stem cell transplant from a related donor, was CMV-positive, and had no GVHD. These T cells may partly come from the graft donor. The source was PBMCs, collected 84 days after allogeneic stem cell transplant with posttransplant cyclophosphamide. The chain uses TRBV11-3 and TRBJ2-5; D is unresolved. CDR3 region: CASSLKGVETQYF. CDR3 coding DNA: TGTGCCAGCAGCTTGAAGGGTGTTGAGACCCAGTACTTC.